The present TCR beta chain was sequenced within a study of shared clonotypes between healthy human individuals. Study overall: Those who served as donors were a couple of women and three men between the ages of 18 and 49.

CD45RO-negative, CCR7-positively selected cells formed the naive CD8 fraction, excluding terminally differentiated effector memory CD45RA+ cells. The method was immunoSEQ multiplex PCR; TCRdb's version includes in-frame clones alone and lacks a portion of them. The sample shows around 1,900,000 clones, about 93% of them seen only once. The material sequenced was naive CD8+ T cells from PBMCs. This TCR was sampled from a man aged 18-30 years in good health. Some clones in this sample may be carry-over from other donors' samples.

CDR3 residues: CASRIARGPSYEQYF. Written as DNA, the CDR3 is TGTGCCAGTAGGATCGCGAGAGGCCCCTCCTACGAGCAGTACTTC. The gene calls are TRBV28 and TRBJ2-7; D gene unclear. Per germline, CDR1 MDHEN and CDR2 SYDVKM. V dropped 9 bases and J dropped 0 bases, with 18 bases sitting between them. The CDR3 contains 15 residues.